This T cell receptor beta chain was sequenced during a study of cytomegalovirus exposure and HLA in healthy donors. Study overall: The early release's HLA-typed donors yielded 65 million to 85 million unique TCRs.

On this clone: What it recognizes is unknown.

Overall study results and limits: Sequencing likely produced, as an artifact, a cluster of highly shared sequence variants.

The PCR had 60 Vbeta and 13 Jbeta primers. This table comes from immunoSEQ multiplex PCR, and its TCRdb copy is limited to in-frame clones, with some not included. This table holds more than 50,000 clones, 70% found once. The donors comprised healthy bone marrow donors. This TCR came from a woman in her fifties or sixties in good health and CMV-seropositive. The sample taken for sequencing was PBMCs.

The CDR3 loop reads CASSLYFGQGSYNSPLHF. The DNA for the CDR3 is TGCGCCAGCAGCCTTTACTTCGGACAGGGCTCCTATAATTCACCCCTCCACTTT. V usage is TRBV4-1 and J usage is TRBJ1-6; 8 bases fit TRBD1. Germline CDR1 reads MGHRA; CDR2 reads YSYEKL. After removal of 4 bases from V and 0 bases from J, the junction contained 8 bases not matched to a gene. The CDR3 is made up of 18 amino acids.